The next 22 T cell receptor beta chains were all read from a single sample in a study of blood T cells in healthy people across ages. For the second PCR, which ran for 7 to 11 cycles, a sample-barcoded 5' primer and a J-beta primer mix were used. TCRdb re-analysed the 5' RACE reads in MiXCR, keeping a single row per CDR3 protein. The sample shows under 2 million distinct CDR3 sequences, almost 35% of them seen only once. Specimen: blood. These receptor sequences come from a woman aged 30 to 39 in good health.

This chain links TRBV10-3 with TRBJ1-1; 8 bases match TRBD1. Germline V gene lookup returns CDR1 ENHRY and CDR2 SYGVKD. This CDR3 contains 16 residues. V lost 11 bases, J lost 5 bases, and 19 bases stayed unmatched. DNA for the CDR3: TGTGCCTCACTCCCCCGGCCGACAGGGGATGGGACTGAAGCTTTCTTT. Translation gives CASLPRPTGDGTEAFF.

This clonotype came up a few times. The chain carries TRBV4-1 and TRBJ2-3; possible D gene TRBD1, 7 bases. The CDR3 has 16 residues. Trimming removed 1 base from V and 10 bases from J, with 21 bases in between. CDR1 MGHRA and CDR2 YSYEKL come from the germline V gene. The CDR3 DNA follows: TGCGCCAGCAGCCAAGTTTCCCGGGACAGCGGGCCCGCGCAGTATTTT. This sequence encodes CASSQVSRDSGPAQYF.

The sample holds a few counts of this clonotype. The chain employs TRBV20-1 and TRBJ2-3; 14 bases agree with TRBD2. Germline CDR1 is DFQATT and CDR2 is SNEGSKA (reference sequence). With 5 bases clipped from V and 2 bases from J, the junction kept 21 bases outside the gene matches. There are 21 residues in the CDR3. CDR3 nucleotides: TGCAGTGCTGTACATTACTACCTCGGGACTAGCGGGGGACAACTCACAGATACGCAGTATTTT. This gives the protein CSAVHYYLGTSGGQLTDTQYF.

Points on this clonotype: Mismatch with germline at one junction end may stem from a read error. The V call is TRBV14, the J call TRBJ2-1; TRBD2 aligns across 12 bases. The CDR3 loop spans 20 amino acids. Germline V gene lookup returns CDR1 SGHDN and CDR2 FVKESK. CDR3 coding DNA: TGTGCCGGCAGCCAAGGAATCGGGACTAGCGGGCCCGGAGGATACAATGAGCAGTTCTTC. Translation: CAGSQGIGTSGPGGYNEQFF.

This clonotype was picked up many times. The V gene is TRBV7-9, the J gene TRBJ1-1; 12 bases agree with TRBD1. With 5 bases clipped from V and 2 bases from J, the junction kept 3 bases outside the gene matches. The germline V gene encodes CDR1 SEHNR and CDR2 FQNEAQ (reference sequence). CDR3 length: 15 residues. The CDR3 sequence: CASSPGTGGNTEAFF. CDR3 sequence (DNA): TGTGCCAGCAGCCCCGGGACAGGGGGCAACACTGAAGCTTTCTTT.

The V and J genes are TRBV10-2 and TRBJ2-1; D not certain. This CDR3 contains 11 residues. V was cut by 2 bases and J by 15 bases, with 11 bases left in between. Germline CDR1 reads WSHSY; CDR2 reads SAAADI. The CDR3 here is CASSEGSAGFF. CDR3 bases: TGCGCCAGCAGTGAGGGGTCCGCCGGGTTCTTC.

For this clonotype: The CDR3 ends on some other residue instead of the conserved phenylalanine or tryptophan, so this is likely a read error. The rearrangement joins TRBV7-2 to TRBJ2-5, with 11 bases aligning to TRBD2. Trimming at V came to 7 bases and at J to 5 bases, leaving 9 bases not matched to a gene. From germline, CDR1 is SGHTA and CDR2 FQGNSA. This CDR3 spans 15 amino acids. CDR3 in amino acids: CASNSVAGGTETQYC. CDR3 nucleotides: TGTGCCAGCAACTCCGTAGCGGGAGGGACGGAGACCCAGTACTGC.

The chain employs TRBV11-1 and TRBJ2-7; 7 nucleotides line up with TRBD2. CDR1 and CDR2 from the germline V gene are SGHAT and FQDESV (reference sequence). With V trimmed by 2 bases and J by 1 base, 8 bases remained unmatched. This CDR3 comprises 16 residues. This CDR3 is CASSLRAWDYSYEQYF. The CDR3 DNA sequence: TGTGCCAGCAGCTTACGGGCCTGGGACTATTCCTACGAGCAGTACTTC.

Remarks on this clonotype: One end of the junction varies from germline; a read error may be responsible. V is TRBV19 and J is TRBJ2-1, with TRBD2 matching over 9 bases. The CDR3 loop spans 17 amino acids. Looked up from germline, CDR1 is LNHDA and CDR2 is SQIVND (reference sequence). The DNA of the CDR3 is TGTGCCAGTACTATAGGTGGCGGGAGGGGCGGGGACAATGAGCAGTTCTTC. Residues: CASTIGGGRGGDNEQFF.

The rearrangement uses TRBV6-1 and TRBJ1-2, with a weak D call TRBD1 (5 bases). Germline values: CDR1 MNHNS, CDR2 SASEGT. V was trimmed by 2 bases and J by 4 bases, leaving 14 bases between them. CDR3 length equals 15 residues. In DNA form, the CDR3 reads TGTGCCAGCAGTGAAATCTGGGGGGAGAGCTATGGCTACACCTTC. It encodes CASSEIWGESYGYTF.

The chain recombines TRBV20-1 with TRBJ1-5, with no clear D. Trimming took off 3 bases at V and 0 bases at J, with 15 bases between the two ends. CDR3 length: 16 amino acids. Per the germline V gene, CDR1 is DFQATT and CDR2 is SNEGSKA (reference sequence). The CDR3 region is CSARAPIDDSNQPQHF. CDR3 in DNA: TGCAGTGCTAGGGCCCCTATAGACGATAGCAATCAGCCCCAGCATTTT.

The chain joins TRBV24-1 to TRBJ2-3, with TRBD2 identical over 9 bases. The J segment lost 7 bases and the V segment lost 7 bases, leaving 5 bases of the junction unmatched. Germline CDR1 reads KGHDR; CDR2 reads SFDVKD. The CDR3 sequence is 13 residues long. The CDR3 region is CATSGGRAYTQYF. The CDR3 DNA is TGTGCCACCAGCGGCGGGAGGGCATATACGCAGTATTTT.

The chain joins TRBV10-3 to TRBJ2-7; D is perhaps TRBD1 (7 bases). The CDR3 consists of 15 residues. V was cut by 7 bases and J by 2 bases, with 18 bases left in between. Germline CDR1 is ENHRY and CDR2 is SYGVKD. For the CDR3, the DNA is TGTGCCATCAAGTCAGGAGGGGGCATCCCCTACGAGCAGTACTTC. It is translated as CAIKSGGGIPYEQYF.

This clonotype came up a few times. The chain employs TRBV3-1 and TRBJ2-1, with D perhaps matching TRBD2 (6 bases). Looked up from germline, CDR1 is LGHDT and CDR2 is YNNKEL (reference sequence). The length of the CDR3 is 16 residues. V lost 0 bases, J lost 5 bases, and 14 bases lay in between. The CDR3 bases are TGTGCCAGCAGCCAAGAGGGGGGAAGAGAGGACAATGAGCAGTTCTTC. Translating gives CASSQEGGREDNEQFF.

This clonotype is a singleton in its sample. This chain joins TRBV4-1 and TRBJ2-5; 10 nucleotides agree with TRBD1. The J call is uncertain, as TRBJ2-7 better fits the DNA end. The CDR3 is 15 residues long. CDR1 and CDR2 (germline): MGHRA, YSYEKL. The CDR3 DNA reads as TGCGCCAGCAGCCACCCGGGACAGGGGAGTACCGAGCAGTACTTC. This sequence encodes CASSHPGQGSTEQYF.

The genes are TRBV2 and TRBJ2-7; the match to TRBD2 covers 11 bases. In germline, CDR1 is SNHLY, CDR2 FYNNEI. The CDR3 contains 16 residues. Losses at the gene ends were 2 bases for V and 3 bases for J; bases not matched to a gene: 6. CDR3 residues: CASSEYSGLADYEQYF. CDR3 nucleotides: TGTGCCAGCAGTGAATATTCGGGACTAGCGGACTACGAGCAGTACTTC. The full variable domain, its missing parts supplied by reference TRBV2 and TRBJ2-7, is EPEVTQTPSHQVTQMGQEVILRCVPISNHLYFYWYRQILGQKVEFLVSFYNNEISEKSEIFDDQFSVERPDGSNFTLKIRSTKLEDSAMYFCASSEYSGLADYEQYFGPGTRLTVT.

The chain is built from TRBV2 and TRBJ2-3, with D perhaps matching TRBD2 (6 bases). The germline CDR1 and CDR2 sequences are SNHLY and FYNNEI. Trimming stripped 3 bases from V and 5 bases from J, with 21 bases between. This CDR3 is built from 17 residues. The CDR3 reads CASSDSQGGRQIDTQYF. In DNA form, the CDR3 reads TGTGCCAGCAGTGATAGCCAGGGAGGTCGACAGATAGATACGCAGTATTTT.

The chain links TRBV4-1 to TRBJ1-2, with no clear D. Germline assignment: CDR1 MGHRA and CDR2 YSYEKL. The CDR3 runs 14 residues. V lost 0 bases and J 4 bases, leaving 9 bases between the germline ends. CDR3 DNA: TGCGCCAGCAGCCAAGATCCGACGGTCTATGGCTACACCTTC. Encoded protein: CASSQDPTVYGYTF.

The rearrangement joins TRBV7-3 to TRBJ2-1; D gene uncertain. Trimming cost V 5 bases and J 2 bases, with 13 bases left between them. CDR1 and CDR2 from the germline V gene are SGHTA and FQGTGA. The CDR3 runs to 15 residues. The CDR3 sequence: CASSPKPLTYNEQFF. CDR3 bases: TGTGCCAGCAGCCCAAAGCCCCTGACCTACAATGAGCAGTTCTTC.

The chain combines TRBV20-1 with TRBJ1-2, with TRBD1 matching 8 bases. V trimming: 3 bases; J trimming: 5 bases; junction bases outside the gene matches: 11. Germline CDR1 and CDR2: DFQATT and SNEGSKA (reference sequence). This CDR3 is 15 amino acids long. The chain's CDR3 is CSARPGTGAGYGYTF. CDR3 DNA: TGCAGTGCTAGGCCCGGGACAGGTGCCGGGTATGGCTACACCTTC.

The V call is TRBV7-8, the J call TRBJ1-6; tentative D call: TRBD1 (5 bases). V was clipped by 2 bases and J by 7 bases, with 9 bases between them. The CDR3 sequence is 14 residues long. Germline V gene lookup returns CDR1 SGHVS and CDR2 FQNEAQ. CDR3 DNA: TGTGCCAGCAGCTTACTGGGGCTCAATTCACCCCTCCACTTT. Translation gives CASSLLGLNSPLHF.

This clonotype was found a few times. The chain joins TRBV27 to TRBJ2-5; D possibly corresponds to TRBD2 (5 bases). Germline V gene sequence: CDR1 MNHEY, CDR2 SMNVEV (reference sequence). The CDR3 contains 13 residues. Trimming stripped 6 bases from V and 5 bases from J, with 13 bases between. In nucleotides, the CDR3 is TGTGCCAGCAGACGAGGGATGACGGAGACCCAGTACTTC. It yields the protein CASRRGMTETQYF.